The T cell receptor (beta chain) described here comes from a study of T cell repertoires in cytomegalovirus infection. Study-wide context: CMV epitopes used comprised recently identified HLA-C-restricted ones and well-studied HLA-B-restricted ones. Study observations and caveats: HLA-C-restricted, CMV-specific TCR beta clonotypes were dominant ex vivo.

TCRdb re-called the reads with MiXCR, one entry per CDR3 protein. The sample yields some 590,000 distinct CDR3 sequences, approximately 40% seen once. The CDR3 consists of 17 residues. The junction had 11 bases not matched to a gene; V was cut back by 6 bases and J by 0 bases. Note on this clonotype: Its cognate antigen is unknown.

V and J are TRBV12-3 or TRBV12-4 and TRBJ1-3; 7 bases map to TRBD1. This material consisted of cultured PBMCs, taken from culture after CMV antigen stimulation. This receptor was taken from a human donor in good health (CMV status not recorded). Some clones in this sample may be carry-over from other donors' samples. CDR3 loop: CASREQKGGLSGNTIYF. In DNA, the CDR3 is TGTGCCAGCAGGGAACAGAAAGGGGGCCTCTCTGGAAACACCATATATTTT.